The 15 T cell receptor beta chains below come from one sample, sequenced in a study of blood T cell repertoires in COVID-19. The assay was immunoSEQ multiplex PCR, and TCRdb's table has in-frame clones only and misses some. Of about 260,000 clones in the sample, 88% were seen once. The sample taken for sequencing was peripheral blood. The receptors come from a man in his sixties who had recovered from COVID-19.

The genes are TRBV4-2 and TRBJ2-3, with 8 nucleotides matching TRBD2. V lost 4 bases to trimming and J lost 2 bases; unmatched junction nucleotides: 8. Germline-derived CDR1 and CDR2 are LGHNA and YNFKEQ. This CDR3 is built from 16 residues. For the CDR3, the DNA is TGTGCCAGCAGCCCTCTAGGCGGGGGGAACACAGATACGCAGTATTTT. Encoded protein: CASSPLGGGNTDTQYF.

This chain connects TRBV5-1 to TRBJ1-2; D gene uncertain. Germline CDR1 is SGHRS and CDR2 is YFSETQ. The V and J ends lost 1 base and 4 bases respectively, with 17 bases between them. The CDR3 is made up of 16 amino acids. CDR3 coding DNA: TGCGCCAGCAGCTTGAATTCGGCAGCGGCTGGCTATGGCTACACCTTC. Translation gives CASSLNSAAAGYGYTF.

This chain joins TRBV13 and TRBJ2-4; no clear D. CDR1 PRHDT and CDR2 FYEKMQ come from the germline V gene (reference sequence). The V gene lost 5 bases and the J gene lost 0 bases, with 8 bases spanning the gap. CDR3 length: 14 amino acids. The CDR3 nucleotides are TGTGCCAGCAGCCATCAGTTAGCCAAAAACATTCAGTACTTC. Amino acid sequence: CASSHQLAKNIQYF. Looking up the rest from reference TRBV13 and TRBJ2-4 gives the full variable domain: AAGVIQSPRHLIKEKRETATLKCYPIPRHDTVYWYQQGPGQDPQFLISFYEKMQSDKGSIPDRFSAQQFSDYHSELNMSSLELGDSALYFCASSHQLAKNIQYFGAGTRLSVL.

The genes are TRBV7-3 and TRBJ2-7; TRBD1 matches at 11 bases. The CDR3 is 15 amino acids. Germline loops: CDR1 SGHTA, CDR2 FQGTGA. The V segment lost 5 bases and the J segment 5 bases; nucleotides outside the gene matches: 8. Written as DNA, the CDR3 is TGTGCCAGCAGCCCCGGGACAGGGGGTATTAACGAGCAGTACTTC. This encodes CASSPGTGGINEQYF.

This clone was observed a single time. The rearrangement links TRBV7-7 to TRBJ2-2; maybe TRBD2 (6 bases). Germline CDR1 SSHAT, CDR2 FNYEAQ (reference sequence). The CDR3 has 16 amino acids. Trimming shortened V by 2 bases and J by 6 bases, and 16 bases separated the two germline ends. The CDR3 region is CASSLREKEKSGELFF. The CDR3 coding sequence is TGTGCCAGCAGCTTACGGGAGAAAGAGAAATCCGGGGAGCTGTTTTTT.

V is TRBV5-1 and J is TRBJ1-4; maybe TRBD1 (5 bases). Trimming shortened V by 0 bases and J by 4 bases, and 7 bases separated the two germline ends. There are 14 residues in the CDR3. The germline V gene encodes CDR1 SGHRS and CDR2 YFSETQ. Here the CDR3 DNA reads TGCGCCAGCAGCTTGGGACAGATTAATGAAAAACTGTTTTTT. Translating gives CASSLGQINEKLFF.

Comments on this clone: Sequence at one end of the junction differs from germline and may be a read error. The CDR3: CASNEPGSYGYTF. The CDR3 DNA reads as TGTGCCAGCAATGAACCGGGGAGCTATGGCTACACCTTC. The chain employs TRBV6-1 and TRBJ1-2; D gene uncertain. Germline V gene data show CDR1 as MNHNS and CDR2 as SASEGT. The CDR3 is 13 residues long.

The chain links TRBV3-1 (or the pseudogene TRBV3-2) to TRBJ2-1, with 7 bases that match TRBD2. Germline V lookup: CDR1 LGHDT, CDR2 YNNKEL (reference sequence). V lost 3 bases, J lost 5 bases, and 10 bases stayed unmatched. The CDR3 loop spans 16 amino acids. This chain's CDR3 is CASSHLRDYRNNEQFF. CDR3 coding DNA: TGTGCCAGCAGCCATCTCCGGGACTACCGTAACAATGAGCAGTTCTTC.

Here the CDR3 reads CSVSDRVSSGNTIYF. For the CDR3, the DNA is TGCAGCGTTTCGGACAGGGTGAGCTCTGGAAACACCATATATTTT. The chain combines TRBV29-1 with TRBJ1-3; TRBD1 matches 8 bases. Germline trimming cut 5 bases from V and 0 bases from J; bases unmatched to any gene: 6. CDR1 and CDR2 (germline): SQVTM, ANQGSEA. The CDR3 has 15 residues. Full variable domain (outside the CDR3, taken from reference TRBV29-1 and TRBJ1-3): SAVISQKPSRDICQRGTSLTIQCQVDSQVTMMFWYRQQPGQSLTLIATANQGSEATYESGFVIDKFPISRPNLTFSTLTVSNMSPEDSSIYLCSVSDRVSSGNTIYFGEGSWLTVV.

The chain employs TRBV7-2 and TRBJ1-5, with a weak D call TRBD1 (5 bases). Germline assignment: CDR1 SGHTA and CDR2 FQGNSA. The CDR3 length is 14 residues. Trimming stripped 7 bases from V and 4 bases from J, with 14 bases between. The CDR3 is CASNLIGANQPQHF. CDR3 nucleotides: TGTGCCAGCAACCTCATAGGGGCTAATCAGCCCCAGCATTTT.

The gene calls are TRBV24-1 and TRBJ2-1; 7 bases fit TRBD2. Germline V gene lookup returns CDR1 KGHDR and CDR2 SFDVKD. J was trimmed by 7 bases and V by 5 bases; bases with no gene match: 7. The CDR3 contains 14 residues. The CDR3 DNA follows: TGTGCCACCAGTGGGGAGGGGTGGTTAAATGAGCAGTTCTTC. Its translation: CATSGEGWLNEQFF.

The rearrangement links TRBV27 to TRBJ2-2; 7 nucleotides agree with TRBD1. CDR1 and CDR2 (germline): MNHEY, SMNVEV (reference sequence). This CDR3 spans 15 amino acids. V lost 4 bases to trimming and J lost 1 base; unmatched junction nucleotides: 3. As DNA, the CDR3 is TGTGCCAGCAGTTACCGGGACAGGAACACCGGGGAGCTGTTTTTT. Encoded protein: CASSYRDRNTGELFF.

The V call is TRBV5-6, the J call TRBJ1-2; a weak D match, TRBD1 (5 bases). CDR3 length: 15 amino acids. Germline CDR1 SGHDT, CDR2 YYEEEE. V lost 0 bases to trimming and J lost 7 bases, with 16 bases between them. The DNA of the CDR3 is TGTGCCAGCAGCTTGGACGCCGCGGGGCGGCTTGGCTACACCTTC. Translating it yields CASSLDAAGRLGYTF.

The chain employs TRBV2 and TRBJ1-5; a possible D gene is TRBD1 (6 bases). The ends were cut back, 4 bases at V and 3 bases at J, with 16 bases in the middle. CDR1 is SNHLY, CDR2 FYNNEI, per germline. CDR3 length: 16 residues. CDR3 coding DNA: TGTGCCAGCAGTGGGCGGGGGGGGCAAAACAATCAGCCCCAGCATTTT. This codes for CASSGRGGQNNQPQHF.

This clone showed up just once. The CDR3 bases are TGTGCCAGCAGCTTAGAGTCTAGCACAGATACGCAGTATTTT. Its protein is CASSLESSTDTQYF. This chain links TRBV11-2 with TRBJ2-3; D gene unclear. From germline, CDR1 is SGHAT and CDR2 FQNNGV. The CDR3 loop spans 14 amino acids. V was shortened by 0 bases and J by 0 bases, with 4 bases between the two germline ends.